This T cell receptor beta chain was sequenced in a study of T cell responses to AZD1222 COVID-19 vaccine. Study-wide results and caveats: At baseline, just a handful of AZD1222 recipients tested seropositive. Per reports, nearly half of all spike-specific TCRs target regions that are unmutated in variants.

TCRdb keeps only in-frame clones here, not all; method: immunoSEQ multiplex PCR. Altogether approximately 180,000 clones are present, roughly 93% being singletons, with the ten largest covering roughly 1%. The germline CDR1 and CDR2 sequences are KGHSH and LQKENI. The CDR3 extends over 15 amino acids. V was clipped by 2 bases and J by 4 bases, with 14 bases between them. As to this clone: Its antigen is not identified.

The chain recombines TRBV18 with TRBJ1-2; unclear D gene. The TCR sequence derives from an adult who received the MenACWY meningococcal vaccine as a control. The material was peripheral blood, obtained 28 days after the second dose of the MenACWY control vaccine. This CDR3 reads CASSPAAGMGYGYTF. DNA for the CDR3: TGTGCCAGCTCACCAGCGGCGGGTATGGGCTATGGCTACACCTTC. Drawing the rest from reference TRBV18 and TRBJ1-2, the complete variable domain is NAGVMQNPRHLVRRRGQEARLRCSPMKGHSHVYWYRQLPEEGLKFMVYLQKENIIDESGMPKERFSAEFPKEGPSILRIQQVVRGDSAAYFCASSPAAGMGYGYTFGSGTRLTVV.